The subject of this entry is one T cell receptor (beta chain). This clonotype came up many times. What antigen it recognizes has not been identified. Base qualities are not provided; no much larger clone lies one nucleotide away. Clipping removes 0 bases from V and 6 bases from J, with 10 as the unmatched junction base count. CDR1 and CDR2 are read off the germline V gene as MNHEY and SVGEGT. The CDR3 has 16 amino acids, counting the end cysteine and phenylalanine. Only CDR3 DNA is held: 48 bases, read in frame from base 1. The label giving this sample's time point can be read as: sample taken at primary tumor resection. For TCR sequencing, whole RNA was extracted from tumor and nontumor lung tissue, or from cryopreserved PBMC samples, and no cell sorting was done. The donors were 60 to 80 patients from the lung TRACERx cohort who had early-stage, untreated non-small cell lung cancer. Patients were selected for TCR sequencing only if sufficient RNA was available from at least two tumor regions.

Library preparation used 5' RACE. The run used a NextSeq 500. The TCR library protocol attached a unique molecular identifier to each TCR cDNA molecule to allow correction of PCR and sequencing errors. As for how the authors treated the data: Decombinator tools were used for TCR identification, UMI-based error correction and CDR3 extraction. TCRs above a frequency of 2 per 1,000, corresponding to the top 1% of the tumor frequency distribution, were defined as expanded. Rényi diversity was computed with the R vegan package after subsampling each repertoire 100 times to 5,000 TCRs. To build CDR3 similarity networks, amino acid triplet string-kernel similarity was used, and CDR3s were connected when their pairwise similarity was above 0.82. Using fastp at Q25 and MiXCR, TCRdb reprocessed the public reads and kept productive beta chains. Each entry merges the rows of one CDR3 protein and shows their most common DNA and genes. Clone size and V and J calls follow TCRdb, not the original study. The sample table shows about 39,000 distinct CDR3 sequences, and around 5.5% are seen once. The ten most abundant clones make up 11% of the sample.

The data are from a study of spatial heterogeneity in lung cancer (dated by TCRdb to between 2018 and 2021). Study-level background: Beta-chain transcripts were consistently detected in greater numbers than alpha-chain transcripts, which likely reflects a higher abundance of beta-chain transcripts. In the raw uncorrected reads, each unique combination of TCR and UMI appeared more than ten times on average. In non-small cell lung cancer, the study quantitatively compared TCR alpha and beta repertoires across several tumor regions, matched nontumor lung, and blood. TCR repertoire features were related to nonsynonymous mutation counts determined by whole-exome sequencing of tumor tissue. At surgery, both alpha and beta chains were TCR-sequenced in 200 to 250 tumor regions, approximately 64 matched nontumor lung samples and a few dozen PBMC samples. The study at large found these results: Additional single-cell paired TCR alpha and beta sequencing was considered necessary to confirm, at a functional level, the hypothesis that regional TCRs recognize regional mutations. Ubiquitous expanded tumor TCRs showed up in blood more often at tumor resection than at routine follow-up.

The sample here was PBMCs, taken at surgery. The clonotype was recovered from a male donor with early-stage non-small cell lung cancer. Recombination linked TRBV6-2 or TRBV6-3 to TRBJ1-1; TRBD1 aligns with 7 central bases. The DNA reads TGTGCCAGCAGTTACTCGAGCAGGGGGGTTTGGGCTGAAGCTTTCTTT. This translates into CASSYSSRGVWAEAFF.